The 27 T cell receptor beta chains in this list originate from one sample, sequenced in a study of memory CD4+ T cells and cytomegalovirus serostatus. Single viable CD3+CD4+CD8-CD45RO+ cells were sorted as the memory CD4+ T cells. The table came from immunoSEQ multiplex PCR; TCRdb's copy has only in-frame clones and leaves some out. The sample includes tens of thousands of clones, about 76% seen only once; the top ten take about 4.5%. Input material: memory CD4+ T cells from blood. The source of these receptors is an adult in good health and CMV-seropositive.

The rearrangement links TRBV11-2 to TRBJ1-1, with a possible D match to TRBD1 (5 bases). The V and J ends lost 3 bases and 7 bases respectively, with 12 bases between them. CDR1 and CDR2 (germline): SGHAT, FQNNGV. The CDR3 contains 13 residues. CDR3 region: CASSFGGSNEAFF. CDR3 nucleotides: TGTGCCAGCAGCTTCGGGGGGAGTAATGAAGCTTTCTTT.

The chain recombines TRBV6-5 with TRBJ2-2, with 7 nucleotides matching TRBD1. The junction had 1 base not matched to a gene; V was cut back by 11 bases and J by 1 base. CDR1 is MNHEY, CDR2 SVGAGI, per germline. This CDR3 contains 12 residues. This CDR3 is CAAGGNTGELFF. The DNA for the CDR3 is TGTGCCGCAGGGGGGAACACCGGGGAGCTGTTTTTT.

This chain uses TRBV29-1 with TRBJ2-3; 10 positions agree with TRBD2. The germline CDR1 and CDR2 sequences are SQVTM and ANQGSEA. This CDR3 is built from 14 residues. With V trimmed by 4 bases and J by 2 bases, 3 bases remained unmatched. The CDR3: CSVGTSGITDTQYF. In DNA form, the CDR3 reads TGCAGCGTTGGGACTAGCGGAATCACAGATACGCAGTATTTT.

The V and J genes are TRBV7-2 and TRBJ2-7; 11 nucleotides agree with TRBD2. Per germline, CDR1 SGHTA and CDR2 FQGNSA. The length of the CDR3 is 14 residues. The J segment lost 2 bases and the V segment lost 3 bases, leaving 0 bases of the junction unmatched. This CDR3 reads CASSLTSGAYEQYF. The CDR3 DNA sequence: TGTGCCAGCAGCTTGACTAGCGGGGCCTACGAGCAGTACTTC.

V gene TRBV19 combines with J gene TRBJ2-3; D not resolved. CDR1 is LNHDA and CDR2 is SQIVND in the germline V gene (reference sequence). V lost 3 bases, J lost 2 bases, and 15 bases lay in between. There are 16 residues in the CDR3. The CDR3 loop reads CASSMKGRPITDTQYF. CDR3 coding DNA: TGTGCCAGTAGTATGAAGGGCAGACCTATCACAGATACGCAGTATTTT. The entire variable domain, with the rest obtained from reference TRBV19 and TRBJ2-3, is as follows: DGGITQSPKYLFRKEGQNVTLSCEQNLNHDAMYWYRQDPGQGLRLIYYSQIVNDFQKGDIAEGYSVSREKKESFPLTVTSAQKNPTAFYLCASSMKGRPITDTQYFGPGTRLTVL.

V and J are TRBV19 and TRBJ2-1; tentatively, D is TRBD1 or TRBD2 (6 bases each). With 6 bases removed from V and 2 bases from J, the gap between germline ends came to 14 bases. Germline V CDR1 and CDR2: LNHDA, SQIVND (reference sequence). CDR3 length: 15 residues. The CDR3 DNA follows: TGTGCCAGTAGGATGGAGGGGGTGGCCTACAATGAGCAGTTCTTC. Encoded protein: CASRMEGVAYNEQFF.

The rearrangement joins TRBV4-1 to TRBJ1-4, with D perhaps matching TRBD1 (5 bases). The CDR3 runs to 16 residues. Trimming shortened V by 0 bases and J by 3 bases, and 11 bases separated the two germline ends. From germline, CDR1 is MGHRA and CDR2 YSYEKL. The CDR3: CASSQDMGGANEKLFF. CDR3 DNA: TGCGCCAGCAGCCAAGATATGGGGGGAGCTAATGAAAAACTGTTTTTT.

The V call is TRBV5-1, the J call TRBJ2-1, with unresolved D. V lost 0 bases, J lost 0 bases, and 7 bases lay in between. Germline V gene lookup returns CDR1 SGHRS and CDR2 YFSETQ. The CDR3 is 15 amino acids. Here the CDR3 reads CASSLEANSYNEQFF. CDR3 coding DNA: TGCGCCAGCAGCTTGGAGGCGAACTCCTACAATGAGCAGTTCTTC.

This clone was seen just once. V and J are TRBV6-6 and TRBJ2-7; TRBD2 aligns across 8 bases. From germline, CDR1 is MNHNY and CDR2 SVGAGI (reference sequence). V shed 8 bases, J shed 5 bases, and the junction held 8 bases outside the gene matches. The CDR3 covers 13 residues. The CDR3 DNA follows: TGTGCCAGCGATCCGGGACTAGTACACGAGCAGTACTTC. It encodes CASDPGLVHEQYF.

In its sample, this clone was seen a few times. V gene TRBV28 combines with J gene TRBJ1-5; D remains ambiguous. Germline V CDR1 and CDR2: MDHEN, SYDVKM. V shed 6 bases and J shed 3 bases, with 6 bases lying between them. This CDR3 comprises 12 residues. The CDR3: CASSLTNQPQHF. CDR3 DNA sequence: TGTGCCAGCAGCCTAACCAATCAGCCCCAGCATTTT. The full variable domain, completed using reference TRBV28 and TRBJ1-5, is DVKVTQSSRYLVKRTGEKVFLECVQDMDHENMFWYRQDPGLGLRLIYFSYDVKMKEKGDIPEGYSVSREKKERFSLILESASTNQTSMYLCASSLTNQPQHFGDGTRLSIL.

The chain has TRBV13 and TRBJ2-3, with D possibly TRBD2 on 5 matching bases. Germline V CDR1 and CDR2: PRHDT, FYEKMQ (reference sequence). The CDR3 is made up of 15 amino acids. With 0 bases removed from V and 3 bases from J, the gap between germline ends came to 10 bases. The CDR3 loop reads CASSLGGSRTDTQYF. CDR3 in DNA: TGTGCCAGCAGCTTAGGAGGGAGCAGGACAGATACGCAGTATTTT.

The rearrangement joins TRBV11-2 to TRBJ2-7; D possibly corresponds to TRBD1 (7 bases). The germline V and J ends were trimmed by 6 bases and 0 bases, with 21 bases remaining between them. The CDR3 consists of 17 residues. Germline CDR1 SGHAT, CDR2 FQNNGV. The DNA for the CDR3 is TGTGCCAGCAGTTTCGGAGGGGGGACAGTCCCCTCCTACGAGCAGTACTTC. It specifies CASSFGGGTVPSYEQYF.

The chain is built from TRBV5-1 and TRBJ2-5; 13 bases are shared with TRBD2. The trim removed 4 bases at V and 0 bases at J, leaving 3 bases unmatched. Germline V gene data show CDR1 as SGHRS and CDR2 as YFSETQ. The CDR3 has 16 amino acids. CDR3 sequence (DNA): TGCGCCAGCAGCCGGACTAGCGGGGGCAACCAAGAGACCCAGTACTTC. Amino acid sequence: CASSRTSGGNQETQYF. Filled out from reference TRBV5-1 and TRBJ2-5, the complete variable domain reads KAGVTQTPRYLIKTRGQQVTLSCSPISGHRSVSWYQQTPGQGLQFLFEYFSETQRNKGNFPGRFSGRQFSNSRSEMNVSTLELGDSALYLCASSRTSGGNQETQYFGPGTRLLVL.

There are a few counts of this clone. V usage is TRBV5-1 and J usage is TRBJ1-5, with TRBD1 matching 7 bases. V shed 0 bases, J shed 4 bases, and the junction held 4 bases outside the gene matches. Germline V gives CDR1 SGHRS, CDR2 YFSETQ. This CDR3 region has 15 residues. The chain's CDR3 is CASSLGTGPNQPQHF. The CDR3 bases are TGCGCCAGCAGCTTGGGGACAGGACCTAATCAGCCCCAGCATTTT. Using reference TRBV5-1 and TRBJ1-5 for the parts outside the CDR3, the full variable domain is KAGVTQTPRYLIKTRGQQVTLSCSPISGHRSVSWYQQTPGQGLQFLFEYFSETQRNKGNFPGRFSGRQFSNSRSEMNVSTLELGDSALYLCASSLGTGPNQPQHFGDGTRLSIL.

This clone was recorded once. This chain uses TRBV7-8 with TRBJ1-5; D uncertain. This CDR3 has 15 amino acids. Germline V gene lookup returns CDR1 SGHVS and CDR2 FQNEAQ. Trimming removed 7 bases at V and 0 bases at J, with 13 bases between. The CDR3 nucleotides are TGTGCCAGCAATTCTGGACTGATTAGCAATCAGCCCCAGCATTTT. Its protein product is CASNSGLISNQPQHF.

The chain links TRBV12-1 to TRBJ2-7; the table calls TRBD1, which could not be checked here. TRBV12-1 represents a pseudogene. This CDR3 comprises 16 residues. CDR3 sequence: CASSFQRRDRVHEQYF. CDR3 bases: TGTGCCAGCAGCTTCCAGCGCCGGGACAGGGTTCACGAGCAGTACTTC.

By share, this clone ranks as large (0.1 to 1%). J is TRBJ2-7 and V is TRBV5-4, with a possible D match to TRBD1 (5 bases). CDR3 length equals 14 residues. Trimming left V 4 bases short and J 0 bases short, with 11 bases between. From germline, CDR1 is SGHNT and CDR2 YYREEE (reference sequence). The CDR3 region has the DNA TGTGCCAGCAGCCTGGACATGGTCTCCTACGAGCAGTACTTC. This codes for CASSLDMVSYEQYF.

V usage is TRBV7-9 and J usage is TRBJ2-7; the D is unclear. CDR3 size: 12 residues. The germline V gene has CDR1 SEHNR and CDR2 FQNEAQ (reference sequence). Trimming took 1 base from V and 6 from J, leaving 7 bases between them. CDR3 sequence reads: CASSLVHPEQYF. The CDR3 nucleotides read TGTGCCAGCAGCTTAGTTCATCCCGAGCAGTACTTC.

This clone was detected only once. The J gene is TRBJ1-2, the V gene TRBV11-2; D is unclear. Germline V gene lookup returns CDR1 SGHAT and CDR2 FQNNGV. The V and J ends lost 1 base and 3 bases respectively, with 9 bases between them. The CDR3 totals 14 residues. CDR3 region: CASSLGRADYGYTF. The DNA for the CDR3 is TGTGCCAGCAGCTTAGGACGGGCGGACTATGGCTACACCTTC. Full variable domain (missing parts from reference TRBV11-2 and TRBJ1-2): EAGVAQSPRYKIIEKRQSVAFWCNPISGHATLYWYQQILGQGPKLLIQFQNNGVVDDSQLPKDRFSAERLKGVDSTLKIQPAKLEDSAVYLCASSLGRADYGYTFGSGTRLTVV.

Only one count was recorded for this clone. The J gene is TRBJ2-1, the V gene TRBV6-4, with 13 bases fitting TRBD2. The V gene end was trimmed by 6 bases and the J gene end by 6 bases; junction bases not matched to a gene: 5. The CDR3 contains 15 residues. Germline V CDR1 and CDR2: MRHNA, SNTAGT. CDR3 sequence (DNA): TGTGCCAGCAGAGCACTAGCGGGAGGGCCCAATGAGCAGTTCTTC. Amino acids: CASRALAGGPNEQFF.

CDR3: CASSIDGRGTSYNEQFF. DNA of the CDR3: TGTGCCAGTAGTATAGACGGGCGAGGGACTTCTTACAATGAGCAGTTCTTC. V gene TRBV19 combines with J gene TRBJ2-1; perhaps TRBD2 as D (6 bases). The V gene's germline CDR1 is LNHDA and CDR2 SQIVND (reference sequence). The CDR3 runs 17 residues. V dropped 0 bases and J dropped 4 bases, with 16 bases sitting between them. Filled out from reference TRBV19 and TRBJ2-1, the complete variable domain reads DGGITQSPKYLFRKEGQNVTLSCEQNLNHDAMYWYRQDPGQGLRLIYYSQIVNDFQKGDIAEGYSVSREKKESFPLTVTSAQKNPTAFYLCASSIDGRGTSYNEQFFGPGTRLTVL.

The CDR3 loop is CASTGGPGTDTQYF. DNA for the CDR3: TGTGCCAGCACTGGTGGCCCCGGAACGGATACGCAGTATTTT. The J gene is TRBJ2-3, the V gene TRBV28, with D hard to call. V lost 7 bases and J lost 6, with 17 bases in between. Germline V gene sequence: CDR1 MDHEN, CDR2 SYDVKM. The CDR3 loop spans 14 amino acids.

V and J are TRBV28 and TRBJ1-1, with D unresolved. This CDR3 is 12 amino acids long. V gave up 5 bases and J gave up 2 bases, with 6 bases separating them. Germline V gene lookup returns CDR1 MDHEN and CDR2 SYDVKM. The CDR3 coding sequence is TGTGCCAGCAGTCGGCGAAACACTGAAGCTTTCTTT. Translated: CASSRRNTEAFF.

The genes are TRBV28 and TRBJ2-5; 14 bases agree with TRBD2. Germline V gene data show CDR1 as MDHEN and CDR2 as SYDVKM. With V trimmed by 3 bases and J by 4 bases, 4 bases remained unmatched. This CDR3 spans 16 amino acids. CDR3 DNA: TGTGCCAGCAGTTTCCGTGGGACTAGCGGGGGAGAGACCCAGTACTTC. Protein product: CASSFRGTSGGETQYF.

This sequence joins TRBV30 and TRBJ1-2, with D tentatively TRBD1 (5 bases). V lost 0 bases to trimming and J lost 8 bases, with 19 bases between them. The CDR3 has 15 residues. Germline CDR1 and CDR2: GTSNPN and SVGIG (reference sequence). The CDR3 sequence is CAWSVKGRRPGGYTF. DNA of the CDR3: TGTGCCTGGAGTGTAAAGGGGCGCAGACCGGGCGGCTACACCTTC.

This clone has just a few counts. The gene calls are TRBV9 and TRBJ1-2, with D maybe TRBD1 (5 bases). The CDR3 length is 12 residues. The germline V gene has CDR1 SGDLS and CDR2 YYNGEE. With 7 bases removed from V and 3 bases from J, the gap between germline ends came to 10 bases. This chain's CDR3 is CASPGGDYGYTF. The DNA of the CDR3 is TGTGCCAGCCCGGGGGGGGACTATGGCTACACCTTC.

The chain couples TRBV7-8 to TRBJ2-1; D uncertain. The CDR3 is made up of 13 amino acids. Per germline, CDR1 SGHVS and CDR2 FQNEAQ. The ends were cut back, 6 bases at V and 7 bases at J, with 13 bases in the middle. The CDR3 sequence: CASSYLDGNEQFF. Written as DNA, the CDR3 is TGTGCCAGCAGTTATTTAGATGGAAATGAGCAGTTCTTC.